This TCR beta chain was profiled in a study of identical twins. Findings and limits, study-wide: Monozygotic twins shared more out-of-frame TCR alpha than recombination models predicted. The study found weaker excess twin sharing in beta out-of-frame sequences.

cDNA molecules carried unique molecular identifiers, and template switching added a universal primer site. TCRdb fed the 5' RACE reads into MiXCR, producing one record per CDR3 protein. The table records 550,000 to 700,000 distinct CDR3 sequences, approximately 10% of them present only once. This clonotype was recorded a few times. No antigen is known for it. The germline V and J ends were trimmed by 0 bases and 5 bases, with 5 bases remaining between them. This CDR3 spans 12 amino acids. Germline V gives CDR1 SGDLS, CDR2 YYNGEE. Another study also made use of these data, one on yellow fever vaccine responses in identical twins.

The sample consisted of PBMCs. The sequence was obtained from a woman between 18 and 29 years old in good health. V gene TRBV9 combines with J gene TRBJ1-2; maybe TRBD1 (5 bases). CDR3 DNA sequence: TGTGCCAGCAGCGTAGAGGGGTATGGCTACACCTTC. This gives the protein CASSVEGYGYTF.